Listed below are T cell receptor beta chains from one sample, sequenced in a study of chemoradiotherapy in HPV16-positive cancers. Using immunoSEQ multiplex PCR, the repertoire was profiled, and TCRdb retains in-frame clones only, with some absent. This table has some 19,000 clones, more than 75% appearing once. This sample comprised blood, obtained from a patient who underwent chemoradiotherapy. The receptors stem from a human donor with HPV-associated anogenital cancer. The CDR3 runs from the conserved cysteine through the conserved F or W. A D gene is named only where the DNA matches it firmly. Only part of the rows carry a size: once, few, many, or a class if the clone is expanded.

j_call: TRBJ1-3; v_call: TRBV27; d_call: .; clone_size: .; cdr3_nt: TGTGCCAGCAGTTTTCGGGGGTCTGGAAACACCATATATTTT; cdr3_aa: CASSFRGSGNTIYF
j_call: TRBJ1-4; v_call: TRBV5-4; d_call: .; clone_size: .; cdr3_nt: TGTGCCAGCAGCTCTGGGGGTCGTTTCGGTCAGGAAAAACTGTTTTTT; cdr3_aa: CASSSGGRFGQEKLFF
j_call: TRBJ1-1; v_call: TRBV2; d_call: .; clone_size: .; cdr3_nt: TGTGCTAATCAGCAGGGCGCGGGCGACACTGAAGCTTTCTTT; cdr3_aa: CANQQGAGDTEAFF
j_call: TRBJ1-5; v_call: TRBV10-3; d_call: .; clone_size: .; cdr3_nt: TGTGCCATCAGCCGGACAGCCGATCAGCCCCAGCATTTT; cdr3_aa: CAISRTADQPQHF
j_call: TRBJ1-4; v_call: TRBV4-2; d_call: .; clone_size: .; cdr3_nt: TGTGCCAGCAGCCAAGTTGGCGAAAAACTGTTTTTT; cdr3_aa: CASSQVGEKLFF
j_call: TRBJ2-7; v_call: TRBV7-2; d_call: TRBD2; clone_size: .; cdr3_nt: TGTGCCAGCAGCTTTGACGGGGGGGCCTACGAGCAGTACTTC; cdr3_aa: CASSFDGGAYEQYF
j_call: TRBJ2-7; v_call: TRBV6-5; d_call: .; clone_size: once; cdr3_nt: TGTGCCAGCAGTTACCACACCGAGCAGTACTTC; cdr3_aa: CASSYHTEQYF
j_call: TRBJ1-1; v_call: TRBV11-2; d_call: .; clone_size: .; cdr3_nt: TGTGCCAGCAGCTTTGCGGAAACTGAAGCTTTCTTT; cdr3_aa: CASSFAETEAFF
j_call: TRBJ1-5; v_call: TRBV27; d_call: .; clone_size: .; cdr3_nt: TGTGCCAGCAGTTTAATGGGGTACGGCAATCAGCCCCAGCATTTT; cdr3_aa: CASSLMGYGNQPQHF
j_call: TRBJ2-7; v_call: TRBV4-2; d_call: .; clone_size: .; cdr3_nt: TGTGCCAGCAGCGATTGGGGTTCCGAGCAGTACTTC; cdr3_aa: CASSDWGSEQYF
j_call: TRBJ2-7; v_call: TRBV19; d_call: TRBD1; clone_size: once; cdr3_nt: TGTGCCAGTAGTCTCTCCCCGACAGGGGGGGACTACGAGCAGTACTTC; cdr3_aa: CASSLSPTGGDYEQYF
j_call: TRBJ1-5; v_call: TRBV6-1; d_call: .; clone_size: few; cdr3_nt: TGTGCCGGGGCGAGTACCGTCAATCAGCCCCAGCATTTT; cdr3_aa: CAGASTVNQPQHF
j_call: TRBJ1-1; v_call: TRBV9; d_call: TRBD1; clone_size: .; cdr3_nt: TGTGCCAGCAGCGTAGTCGGGACAGCGAACACTGAAGCTTTCTTT; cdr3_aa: CASSVVGTANTEAFF
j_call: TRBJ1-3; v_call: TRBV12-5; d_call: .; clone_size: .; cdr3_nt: TGTGCTAGTGCGAGCCTCACCTCTGGAAACACCATATATTTT; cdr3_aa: CASASLTSGNTIYF
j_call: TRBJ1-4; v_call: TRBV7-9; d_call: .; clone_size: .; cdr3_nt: TGTGCCAGCAGTCGTAGTCAGGGGAATGAAAAACTGTTTTTT; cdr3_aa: CASSRSQGNEKLFF
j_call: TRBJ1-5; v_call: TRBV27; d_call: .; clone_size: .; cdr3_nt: TGTGCCAGCAGTTTAAAAGGGGGGGCTCGGCAGCCCCAGCATTTT; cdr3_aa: CASSLKGGARQPQHF
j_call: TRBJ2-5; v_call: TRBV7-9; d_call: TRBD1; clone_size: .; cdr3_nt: TGTGCCAGCAGCCCGAAGCGACAGGGGGCTTTAGAGACCCAGTACTTC; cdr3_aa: CASSPKRQGALETQYF
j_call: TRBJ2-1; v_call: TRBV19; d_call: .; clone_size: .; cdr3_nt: TGTGCCAGTAGTATATCCAATGAGCAGTTCTTC; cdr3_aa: CASSISNEQFF
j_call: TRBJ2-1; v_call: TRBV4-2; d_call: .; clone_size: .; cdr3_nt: TGTGCCAGCAGCTCTGACCCCTCCCGTGATGAGCAGTTCTTC; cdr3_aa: CASSSDPSRDEQFF
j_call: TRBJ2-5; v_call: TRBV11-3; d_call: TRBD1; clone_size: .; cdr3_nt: TGTGCCAGCAGTAAAGCCGGGACAGGTGAAGAGACCCAGTACTTC; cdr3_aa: CASSKAGTGEETQYF
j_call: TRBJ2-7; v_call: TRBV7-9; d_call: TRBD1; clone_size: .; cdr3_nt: TGTGCCAGCCCGACAGGGGGTCCATACGAGCAGTACTTC; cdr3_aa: CASPTGGPYEQYF
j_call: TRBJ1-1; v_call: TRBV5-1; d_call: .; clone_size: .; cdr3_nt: TGCGCCAGCAGCCTTTGGGTGACGGGGAGGAACACTGAAGCTTTCTTT; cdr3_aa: CASSLWVTGRNTEAFF
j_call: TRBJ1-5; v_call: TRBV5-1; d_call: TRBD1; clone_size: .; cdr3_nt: TGCGCCAGCAGCTTTAAAGGGGGCTCACAGCCCCAGCATTTT; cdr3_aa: CASSFKGGSQPQHF
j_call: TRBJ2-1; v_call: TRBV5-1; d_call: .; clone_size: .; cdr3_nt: TGCGCCAGCAGCGTAAGCTCTAATGAGCAGTTCTTC; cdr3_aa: CASSVSSNEQFF
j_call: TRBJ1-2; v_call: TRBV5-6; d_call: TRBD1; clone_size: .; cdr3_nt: TGTGCCAGCAGCGCCGGGACAGGGGTTAGCTATGGCTACACCTTC; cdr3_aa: CASSAGTGVSYGYTF
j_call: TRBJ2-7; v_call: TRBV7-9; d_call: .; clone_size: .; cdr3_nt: TGTGCCAGCAGCCCGCCGGACGGCTCCTACGAGCAGTACTTC; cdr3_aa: CASSPPDGSYEQYF
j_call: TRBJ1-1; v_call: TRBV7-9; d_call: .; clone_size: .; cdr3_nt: TGTGCCAGCAGCTTAGTGTACCCTGAAGCTTTCTTT; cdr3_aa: CASSLVYPEAFF
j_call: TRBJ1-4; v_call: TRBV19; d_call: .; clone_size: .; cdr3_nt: TGTGCCAGTAGTATAACGTGGGCGACAGGAGGAAATGAAAAACTGTTTTTT; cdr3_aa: CASSITWATGGNEKLFF
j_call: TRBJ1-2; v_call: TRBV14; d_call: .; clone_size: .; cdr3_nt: TGTGCCAGCAGCCTGGCCAACTATGGCTACACCTTC; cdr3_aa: CASSLANYGYTF
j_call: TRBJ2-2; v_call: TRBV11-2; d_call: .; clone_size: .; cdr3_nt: TGTGCCAGCAGCTTAATAGGCGCGAGGAACACCGGGGAGCTGTTTTTT; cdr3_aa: CASSLIGARNTGELFF
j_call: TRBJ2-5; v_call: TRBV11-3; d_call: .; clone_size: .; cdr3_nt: TGTGCCAGCAGCTTAGGCTGGGGGCCGGGGACCCAGTACTTC; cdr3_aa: CASSLGWGPGTQYF
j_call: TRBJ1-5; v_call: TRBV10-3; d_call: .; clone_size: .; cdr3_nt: TGTGCCATCAGCGGCTCGGATCAGCCCCAGCATTTT; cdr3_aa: CAISGSDQPQHF
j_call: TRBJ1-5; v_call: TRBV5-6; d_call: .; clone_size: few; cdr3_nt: TGTGCCAGCAGCTTGGGGTTCCCCAATCAGCCCCAGCATTTT; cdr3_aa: CASSLGFPNQPQHF
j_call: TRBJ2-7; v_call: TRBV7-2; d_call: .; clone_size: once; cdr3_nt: TGTGCCAGCAGCTCGGGACTCGATACCTACGAGCAGTACTTC; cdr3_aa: CASSSGLDTYEQYF
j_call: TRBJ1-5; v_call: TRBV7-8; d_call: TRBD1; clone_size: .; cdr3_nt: TGTGCCAGCAGCTTAGGTTTGAGACAGGGACCGGATCAGCCCCAGCATTTT; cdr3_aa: CASSLGLRQGPDQPQHF
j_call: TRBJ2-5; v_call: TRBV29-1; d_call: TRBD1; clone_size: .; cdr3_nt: TGCAGCGTCTCCGGGACAGGGGGAGAGACCCAGTACTTC; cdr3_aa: CSVSGTGGETQYF
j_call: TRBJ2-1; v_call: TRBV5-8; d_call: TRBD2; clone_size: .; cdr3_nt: TGTGCCAGCAGCCGGGGGGGTGAGCAGTTCTTC; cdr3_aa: CASSRGGEQFF
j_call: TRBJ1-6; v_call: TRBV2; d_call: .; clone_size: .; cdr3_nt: TGTGCCAGCAAGGAGCCCTCCGTGGTCTCACCCCTCCACTTT; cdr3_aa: CASKEPSVVSPLHF
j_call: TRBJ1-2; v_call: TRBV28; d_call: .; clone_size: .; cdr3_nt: TGTGCCAGCAGTACTCCTTCCTGGACAGCCTATGGCTACACCTTC; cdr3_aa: CASSTPSWTAYGYTF
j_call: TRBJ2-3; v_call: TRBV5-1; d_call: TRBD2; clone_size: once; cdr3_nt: TGCGCCAGCAGCTTGGATAGCGGGGGGGCAGGGGATACGCAGTATTTT; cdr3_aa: CASSLDSGGAGDTQYF
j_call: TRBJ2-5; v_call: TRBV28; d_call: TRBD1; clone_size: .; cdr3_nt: TGTGCCAGCAGGCCAGGGGGCCGGCCTGAGGAGACCCAGTACTTC; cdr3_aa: CASRPGGRPEETQYF
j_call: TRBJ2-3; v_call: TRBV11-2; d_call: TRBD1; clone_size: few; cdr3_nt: TGTGCCAGCAGCCTAGGACAGGGCTTTACGCAGTATTTT; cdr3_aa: CASSLGQGFTQYF
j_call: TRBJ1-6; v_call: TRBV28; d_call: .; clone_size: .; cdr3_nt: TGTGCCAGCAGACCCCCAGCGAATTCACCCCTCCACTTT; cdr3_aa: CASRPPANSPLHF
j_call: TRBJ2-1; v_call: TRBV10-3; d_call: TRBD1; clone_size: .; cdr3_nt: TGTGCCATCAGCCTGGGACAGGGTTACGAGCAGTTCTTC; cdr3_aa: CAISLGQGYEQFF
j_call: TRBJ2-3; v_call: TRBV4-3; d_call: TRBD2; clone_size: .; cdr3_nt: TGCGCCAGCAGCCAAGATAGGCGACGGGGGGGCACAGATACGCAGTATTTT; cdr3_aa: CASSQDRRRGGTDTQYF
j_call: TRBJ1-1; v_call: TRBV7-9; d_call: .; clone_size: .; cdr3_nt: TGTGCCAGCAGCCTCCGGGACCTAACTTTCTTT; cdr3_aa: CASSLRDLTFF
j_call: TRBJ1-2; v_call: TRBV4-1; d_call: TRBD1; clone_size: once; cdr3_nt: TGCGCCAGCAGCCAAGATTGGGGACAGGGGGTGGAAGGCTACACCTTC; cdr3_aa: CASSQDWGQGVEGYTF
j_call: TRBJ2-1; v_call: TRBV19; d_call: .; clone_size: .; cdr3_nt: TGTGCCAGTAGCCCCGATTCGTCCCCCTACAATGAGCAGTTCTTC; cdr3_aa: CASSPDSSPYNEQFF
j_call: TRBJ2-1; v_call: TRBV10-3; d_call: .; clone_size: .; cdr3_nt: TGTGCCATCAATGTGGGCAGCCACAATGAGCAGTTCTTC; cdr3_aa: CAINVGSHNEQFF